The source of this TCR beta chain is a study of blood T cells in healthy people across ages. Whole-study results and caveats: Older individuals had lower TCR beta diversity per million T cells (the decline was roughly linear).

This CDR3 is 14 amino acids long. Per germline, CDR1 DFQATT and CDR2 SNEGSKA (reference sequence). The sample holds a few counts of this clonotype. The antigen remains undetermined. Alongside a J-beta primer mix, a sample-barcoded 5' primer served in a second PCR lasting 7 to 11 cycles. Each cDNA molecule received a tag from a template-switch adaptor that had 12 random nucleotides. Per-sample output comprised a minimum of 2.5 million paired-end reads containing CDR3. TCRdb itself ran the 5' RACE reads through MiXCR, one entry per CDR3 protein. The sample contains roughly 1,800,000 distinct CDR3 sequences, around 50% of which appear only once.

V usage is TRBV20-1 and J usage is TRBJ2-3, with 14 positions matching TRBD2. The TCR comes from a woman in her thirties or forties in good health. The material sequenced was blood. Here the CDR3 reads CMTSGGAFEDTQYF. For the CDR3, the DNA is TGCATGACTAGCGGGGGGGCCTTTGAAGATACGCAGTATTTT.